The next 20 T cell receptor beta chains were all read from a single sample in a study of blood T cell repertoires in COVID-19. Libraries were prepared by immunoSEQ multiplex PCR; TCRdb keeps only in-frame clonotypes and omits some of them. Here the sample spans a few hundred thousand clones, around 85% being singletons. The specimen sequenced was PBMCs or T cells enriched from blood (not recorded which). These receptors all stem from a woman aged 40 to 55 with acute COVID-19.

The J gene is TRBJ2-3, the V gene TRBV30; TRBD2 is a possible D gene (6 bases). The CDR3 is 11 residues long. V lost 4 bases and J 6 bases, leaving 8 bases between the germline ends. Germline V gives CDR1 GTSNPN, CDR2 SVGIG (reference sequence). The CDR3 DNA reads as TGTGCCTGGACAGGGAGGGATACGCAGTATTTT. It encodes CAWTGRDTQYF.

The CDR3 coding sequence is TGTGCCAGTAGTACCGGACTAGCTGGGAGACTGCAGTTCTTC. Protein: CASSTGLAGRLQFF. The chain employs TRBV19 and TRBJ2-1; 8 bases align to TRBD2. CDR3 size: 14 residues. With 4 bases clipped from V and 12 bases from J, the junction kept 11 bases outside the gene matches. Germline CDR1 and CDR2: LNHDA and SQIVND (reference sequence).

The chain has TRBV28 and TRBJ2-7; 9 nucleotides line up with TRBD2. Germline assignment: CDR1 MDHEN and CDR2 SYDVKM. The CDR3 sequence is 15 residues long. The V gene end was trimmed by 6 bases and the J gene end by 6 bases; junction bases not matched to a gene: 12. The CDR3 DNA is TGTGCCAGCAGGACGGGAGGTAGCGGGAGTGGCGAGCAGTACTTC. It encodes CASRTGGSGSGEQYF. Filled out from reference TRBV28 and TRBJ2-7, the complete variable domain reads DVKVTQSSRYLVKRTGEKVFLECVQDMDHENMFWYRQDPGLGLRLIYFSYDVKMKEKGDIPEGYSVSREKKERFSLILESASTNQTSMYLCASRTGGSGSGEQYFGPGTRLTVT.

The chain carries TRBV27 and TRBJ2-7, with 8 bases identical to TRBD2. V lost 4 bases to trimming and J lost 2 bases; unmatched junction nucleotides: 19. This CDR3 is built from 19 residues. Germline V gene lookup returns CDR1 MNHEY and CDR2 SMNVEV (reference sequence). CDR3 residues: CASSSADFFSGTGTYEQYF. CDR3 bases: TGTGCCAGCAGTTCCGCCGACTTTTTTAGCGGGACGGGTACCTACGAGCAGTACTTC.

The chain combines TRBV5-1 with TRBJ1-1; possible D gene TRBD1, 6 bases. The germline V gene encodes CDR1 SGHRS and CDR2 YFSETQ. This CDR3 spans 14 amino acids. Trimming removed 3 bases at V and 1 base at J, with 10 bases between. CDR3 residues: CASSYPGQNTEAFF. DNA of the CDR3: TGCGCCAGCAGCTATCCGGGACAGAACACTGAAGCTTTCTTT.

CDR3 DNA sequence: TGTGCCAGCAGTTTAGACGGGGGGGTCGGAAACGAGCAGTACTTC. This sequence encodes CASSLDGGVGNEQYF. The rearrangement links TRBV28 to TRBJ2-7; 8 nucleotides match TRBD2. Germline loops: CDR1 MDHEN, CDR2 SYDVKM. The CDR3 covers 15 residues. The ends lost 2 bases at V and 5 bases at J; junction bases unmatched: 8.

The chain employs TRBV7-3 and TRBJ2-2; D not certain. Germline V CDR1 and CDR2: SGHTA, FQGTGA. Trimming cost V 1 base and J 5 bases, with 5 bases left between them. The CDR3 is made up of 13 amino acids. The CDR3 spells CASSLSYTGELFF. In nucleotides, the CDR3 is TGTGCCAGCAGCTTAAGCTATACCGGGGAGCTGTTTTTT.

This clone is a singleton in its sample. This chain uses TRBV9 with TRBJ2-7; 10 nucleotides match TRBD2. The length of the CDR3 is 15 residues. The germline V gene has CDR1 SGDLS and CDR2 YYNGEE. V shed 0 bases, J shed 5 bases, and the junction held 5 bases outside the gene matches. The CDR3 here is CASSVGLAGVHEQYF. CDR3 nucleotide sequence: TGTGCCAGCAGCGTAGGCCTAGCGGGAGTCCACGAGCAGTACTTC.

The chain carries TRBV10-3 and TRBJ2-3; 15 bases map to TRBD2. Germline trimming cut 6 bases from V and 5 bases from J; bases unmatched to any gene: 3. There are 15 residues in the CDR3. In germline, CDR1 is ENHRY, CDR2 SYGVKD. The CDR3 here is CAISWTSGRGDTQYF. The CDR3 region has the DNA TGTGCCATCAGCTGGACTAGCGGGAGGGGAGATACGCAGTATTTT.

Comments on this clone: The junction departs from germline at one end; a sequencing error may be responsible. The J gene is TRBJ2-7, the V gene TRBV6-5; 9 bases map to TRBD2. The CDR3 sequence is 12 residues long. In germline, CDR1 is MNHEY, CDR2 SVGAGI. CDR3 coding DNA: TGTGCCAGCAGTACGCCTAGCGGGGCGGCCAACTTC. Translation gives CASSTPSGAANF.

The chain is built from TRBV4-1 and TRBJ2-1; TRBD2 aligns across 7 bases. Germline values: CDR1 MGHRA, CDR2 YSYEKL. Germline trimming cut 4 bases from V and 8 bases from J; bases unmatched to any gene: 11. The CDR3 runs 15 residues. The CDR3 sequence is CASSPQEGRGDEQFF. The DNA of the CDR3 is TGCGCCAGCAGCCCCCAGGAGGGTCGGGGGGATGAGCAGTTCTTC.

This chain connects TRBV30 to TRBJ2-1; D not certain. V lost 0 bases and J 9 bases, leaving 6 bases between the germline ends. The CDR3 is 11 residues long. In germline, CDR1 is GTSNPN, CDR2 SVGIG (reference sequence). CDR3 nucleotides: TGTGCCTGGAGTGTACTCCCTGAGCAGTTCTTC. The encoded protein is CAWSVLPEQFF.

The genes are TRBV15 and TRBJ1-4; D is uncertain. The V gene lost 1 base and the J gene lost 8 bases, with 5 bases spanning the gap. The germline V gene encodes CDR1 LNHNV and CDR2 YYDKDF (reference sequence). The CDR3 is 12 residues long. CDR3 coding DNA: TGTGCCACCAGCAGAGCGAGAGAAAAACTGTTTTTT. It codes for CATSRAREKLFF.

This clone is a singleton in its sample. The chain has TRBV18 and TRBJ2-3; 8 nucleotides agree with TRBD2. Germline V gene data show CDR1 as KGHSH and CDR2 as LQKENI. The CDR3 consists of 16 residues. V was clipped by 6 bases and J by 1 base; unmatched bases: 9. For the CDR3, the DNA is TGTGCCAGCTCCCAGAAAGCGGGAGAAGGCACAGATACGCAGTATTTT. Protein product: CASSQKAGEGTDTQYF.

V and J are TRBV4-1 and TRBJ1-6; D is unclear. V shed 2 bases and J shed 7 bases, with 18 bases lying between them. The CDR3 is made up of 17 amino acids. The germline V gene has CDR1 MGHRA and CDR2 YSYEKL. Written as DNA, the CDR3 is TGCGCCAGCAGCCAATTCGATTCAGGCCAAAGGAATTCACCCCTCCACTTT. Protein product: CASSQFDSGQRNSPLHF.

This chain joins TRBV11-2 and TRBJ2-5, with 10 positions matching TRBD1. The germline V gene has CDR1 SGHAT and CDR2 FQNNGV. This CDR3 contains 18 residues. Trimming removed 1 base from V and 4 bases from J; junction bases left unmatched: 12. CDR3 loop: CASSLAPPGTGALETQYF. In nucleotides, the CDR3 is TGTGCCAGCAGCTTAGCCCCACCCGGGACAGGGGCGTTAGAGACCCAGTACTTC.

V usage is TRBV9 and J usage is TRBJ2-2; 7 positions agree with TRBD1. This CDR3 region has 15 residues. The germline CDR1 and CDR2 sequences are SGDLS and YYNGEE. The V segment lost 4 bases and the J segment 2 bases; nucleotides outside the gene matches: 5. The CDR3: CASSLQGRNTGELFF. In DNA form, the CDR3 reads TGTGCCAGCAGCCTACAGGGGAGAAACACCGGGGAGCTGTTTTTT.

V gene TRBV4-2 combines with J gene TRBJ1-1; D ambiguous. With 2 bases removed from V and 4 bases from J, the gap between germline ends came to 5 bases. CDR1 is LGHNA and CDR2 is YNFKEQ in the germline V gene. CDR3 size: 12 residues. The CDR3 sequence: CASSQHGTEAFF. For the CDR3, the DNA is TGTGCCAGCAGCCAACACGGCACTGAAGCTTTCTTT.

The chain uses TRBV5-1 and TRBJ2-1; 9 bases are shared with TRBD1. V trimming: 1 base; J trimming: 7 bases; junction bases outside the gene matches: 9. CDR1 SGHRS and CDR2 YFSETQ come from the germline V gene. The CDR3 spans 16 residues. The CDR3 loop reads CASSLSGTGRENEQFF. The CDR3 nucleotides are TGCGCCAGCAGCTTGTCAGGGACAGGGAGGGAAAATGAGCAGTTCTTC.

The V gene is TRBV18, the J gene TRBJ2-1; D may be TRBD2 (6 bases). The CDR3 spans 17 residues. V lost 4 bases and J lost 7, with 23 bases in between. CDR1 KGHSH and CDR2 LQKENI come from the germline V gene. The CDR3 sequence is CASSRAPGLEQPNEQFF. The CDR3 region has the DNA TGTGCCAGCTCACGAGCCCCGGGACTTGAACAACCAAATGAGCAGTTCTTC.